These 7 T cell receptor beta chains came from one sample sequenced in a study of identical twins. TCRdb ran MiXCR on the 5' RACE reads and lists one entry per CDR3 protein. The sample shows around 370,000 distinct CDR3 sequences, 7% to 9.5% of them seen only once. The sample taken for sequencing was naive T cells sorted from blood. The source of these receptors is a woman aged 45-65 years in good health.

Only a few counts were recorded for this clonotype. V gene TRBV6-5 combines with J gene TRBJ2-7; D uncertain. The CDR3 spans 14 residues. Germline loops: CDR1 MNHEY, CDR2 SVGAGI. Trimming took 2 bases from V and 5 from J, leaving 13 bases between them. CDR3: CASSYTRNRDEQYF. CDR3 DNA sequence: TGTGCCAGCAGTTACACCAGGAATCGTGACGAGCAGTACTTC.

This clonotype was recorded once. Written as DNA, the CDR3 is TGCGCCAGCAGCACGGGACAGGCCCCCTCGCCAGATACGCAGTATTTT. Its translation is CASSTGQAPSPDTQYF. V gene TRBV4-1 combines with J gene TRBJ2-3; 8 positions match TRBD1. Germline CDR1 and CDR2: MGHRA and YSYEKL. J was trimmed by 4 bases and V by 5 bases; bases with no gene match: 11. This CDR3 spans 16 amino acids.

This clonotype was detected many times. The chain recombines TRBV5-1 with TRBJ2-5, with D unclear. CDR1 and CDR2 (germline): SGHRS, YFSETQ. V was pared by 4 bases and J by 2 bases, with 9 bases between. The CDR3 is 13 amino acids. CDR3: CASSTVLQETQYF. The CDR3 coding sequence is TGCGCCAGCAGCACAGTCCTTCAAGAGACCCAGTACTTC.

This clonotype was recorded at least ten times. CDR3 nucleotides: TGTGCCAGCGGACTAGCGGGAGGATACGAGCAGTACTTC. Translation gives CASGLAGGYEQYF. The chain joins TRBV10-3 to TRBJ2-7; 14 nucleotides align to TRBD2. CDR1 and CDR2 from the germline V gene are ENHRY and SYGVKD. The CDR3 length is 13 residues. V shed 10 bases and J 4 bases; nucleotides not matched to a gene: 3.

This clonotype turned up a few times. The junction differs from germline at one of its ends, possibly a read error. This sequence joins TRBV9 and TRBJ2-1; 7 nucleotides agree with TRBD1. Per the germline V gene, CDR1 is SGDLS and CDR2 is YYNGEE. This CDR3 has 13 residues. The CDR3 DNA reads as TGTGCCAGCAGCGTAACCCAAGGACAGGAGCGGTTCTTC. This gives the protein CASSVTQGQERFF.

This clonotype was seen more than once but under ten times. The V and J genes are TRBV15 and TRBJ2-1; 12 bases line up with TRBD2. With 0 bases clipped from V and 9 bases from J, the junction kept 9 bases outside the gene matches. CDR3 length equals 17 residues. CDR1 LNHNV and CDR2 YYDKDF come from the germline V gene (reference sequence). The CDR3 bases are TGTGCCACCAGCAGAGATCGTTCGCCTAGCGGGAGGGGTGAGCAGTTCTTC. Translating it yields CATSRDRSPSGRGEQFF.

V is TRBV12-3 or TRBV12-4 and J is TRBJ2-2; 9 bases map to TRBD2. V was clipped by 5 bases and J by 4 bases; unmatched bases: 14. The CDR3 covers 18 residues. CDR3 nucleotides: TGTGCCAGCAGTACCCGAAGTGGCGGGAGGGCGGGCACCGGGGAGCTGTTTTTT. Translated: CASSTRSGGRAGTGELFF.